Shown below are 15 T cell receptor beta chains from a single sample sequenced in a study of blood T cell repertoires in COVID-19. Repertoires were generated with immunoSEQ multiplex PCR, while TCRdb's copy carries only in-frame clones and drops some. Seen here are around 100,000 clones, roughly 80% observed once, and the top ten hold about 9%. Source material: peripheral blood. These receptors were taken from a man in his sixties with active or convalescent COVID-19.

This clone was seen a few times. V is TRBV14 and J is TRBJ2-4, with D possibly matching TRBD1 (6 bases). Per germline, CDR1 SGHDN and CDR2 FVKESK. The CDR3 covers 15 residues. Trimming took 4 bases from V and 1 from J, leaving 11 bases between them. The CDR3 sequence is CASSRKQGAKNIQYF. The CDR3 nucleotides read TGTGCCAGCAGCCGCAAGCAGGGGGCCAAAAACATTCAGTACTTC.

The rearrangement joins TRBV5-1 to TRBJ2-5; TRBD2 matches at 7 bases. Germline-derived CDR1 and CDR2 are SGHRS and YFSETQ. This CDR3 has 14 residues. Unmatched junction bases numbered 5, after V lost 1 base and J lost 5 bases. DNA of the CDR3: TGCGCCAGCAGCTTGATGGGGGGGACGGAGACCCAGTACTTC. Residues: CASSLMGGTETQYF.

This clone was counted a few times. The chain combines TRBV7-8 with TRBJ2-4; 12 positions agree with TRBD2. Germline CDR1 and CDR2: SGHVS and FQNEAQ. V lost 0 bases, J lost 2 bases, and 14 bases stayed unmatched. The length of the CDR3 is 21 residues. CDR3 coding DNA: TGTGCCAGCAGCTTAGCTCGGAGCCTAGCGGGAGGGCCCTGGTCCAAAAACATTCAGTACTTC. This gives the protein CASSLARSLAGGPWSKNIQYF. The full variable domain, rest sourced from reference TRBV7-8 and TRBJ2-4, is GAGVSQSPRYKVAKRGQDVALRCDPISGHVSLFWYQQALGQGPEFLTYFQNEAQLDKSGLPSDRFFAERPEGSVSTLKIQRTQQEDSAVYLCASSLARSLAGGPWSKNIQYFGAGTRLSVL.

This clone has just a few counts. The chain couples TRBV28 to TRBJ2-1; D might be TRBD2 (5 bases). Germline CDR1 and CDR2: MDHEN and SYDVKM. V dropped 3 bases and J dropped 4 bases, with 13 bases sitting between them. The CDR3 consists of 15 residues. CDR3 coding DNA: TGTGCCAGCAGTTTTAGCGAGCCCCCTTACAATGAGCAGTTCTTC. Its translation: CASSFSEPPYNEQFF.

The V call is TRBV29-1, the J call TRBJ1-2; 10 bases line up with TRBD1. The junction had 10 bases not matched to a gene; V was cut back by 7 bases and J by 8 bases. This CDR3 contains 13 residues. The germline gives CDR1 SQVTM, CDR2 ANQGSEA. CDR3 protein: CSAPGQGTLGYTF. The CDR3 coding sequence is TGCAGCGCCCCGGGACAGGGGACATTAGGCTACACCTTC.

The chain has TRBV30 and TRBJ2-3; maybe TRBD2 (5 bases). This CDR3 spans 14 amino acids. The V gene's germline CDR1 is GTSNPN and CDR2 SVGIG (reference sequence). V lost 1 base to trimming and J lost 0 bases, with 8 bases between them. The CDR3 DNA reads TGTGCCTGGAGTGGACTACTAAGCACAGATACGCAGTATTTT. Translated, it gives CAWSGLLSTDTQYF.

In its sample, this clone was seen a few times. The chain employs TRBV3-1 (or the pseudogene TRBV3-2) and TRBJ1-1; 7 bases align to TRBD1. Trimming cost V 1 base and J 5 bases; bases outside gene matches: 7. The CDR3 runs to 15 residues. CDR1 is LGHDT and CDR2 is YNNKEL in the germline V gene (reference sequence). Written as DNA, the CDR3 is TGTGCCAGCAGCCAAGTCATAGGGGGCTTGACTGAAGCTTTCTTT. Translated, it gives CASSQVIGGLTEAFF.

The V call is TRBV6-6, the J call TRBJ2-3, with TRBD2 matching over 8 bases. The CDR3 extends over 16 amino acids. J gave up 4 bases and V 6 bases, and 12 bases lay outside the gene matches. Per the germline V gene, CDR1 is MNHNY and CDR2 is SVGAGI (reference sequence). CDR3 nucleotide sequence: TGTGCCAGCAGGAAAGGACTAGCCGGGGGATCAGATACGCAGTATTTT. Amino acid sequence: CASRKGLAGGSDTQYF.

The J gene is TRBJ1-1, the V gene TRBV19; no firm D call. The CDR3 length is 15 residues. Per the germline V gene, CDR1 is LNHDA and CDR2 is SQIVND (reference sequence). V lost 5 bases, J lost 1 base, and 14 bases lay in between. Written as DNA, the CDR3 is TGTGCCAGTAGTCCCTCCATCCGGGGGAACACTGAAGCTTTCTTT. Protein product: CASSPSIRGNTEAFF.

The CDR3 sequence is CASSPTGGAGEKLFF. Written as DNA, the CDR3 is TGTGCCAGCAGCCCTACAGGGGGCGCCGGAGAAAAACTGTTTTTT. V and J are TRBV7-9 and TRBJ1-4, with 9 positions matching TRBD1. CDR1 and CDR2 (germline): SEHNR, FQNEAQ (reference sequence). V was clipped by 5 bases and J by 8 bases; unmatched bases: 9. The CDR3 extends over 15 amino acids.

The chain combines TRBV11-2 with TRBJ1-1; D might be TRBD1 (5 bases). Germline CDR1 is SGHAT and CDR2 is FQNNGV. V lost 0 bases and J 1 base, leaving 9 bases between the germline ends. CDR3 length: 15 amino acids. This CDR3 is CASSLDPGSNTEAFF. CDR3 sequence (DNA): TGTGCCAGCAGCTTAGACCCAGGGTCGAACACTGAAGCTTTCTTT.

The chain combines TRBV19 with TRBJ1-1, with D possibly TRBD1 on 5 matching bases. CDR1 is LNHDA, CDR2 SQIVND, per germline (reference sequence). V was shortened by 7 bases and J by 8 bases, with 17 bases between the two germline ends. The CDR3 extends over 13 amino acids. In nucleotides, the CDR3 is TGTGCCAGTACGCCGAGAGGGGCGGGGGAAGCTTTCTTT. Translation: CASTPRGAGEAFF. Filled out from reference TRBV19 and TRBJ1-1, the complete variable domain reads DGGITQSPKYLFRKEGQNVTLSCEQNLNHDAMYWYRQDPGQGLRLIYYSQIVNDFQKGDIAEGYSVSREKKESFPLTVTSAQKNPTAFYLCASTPRGAGEAFFGQGTRLTVV.

The gene calls are TRBV9 and TRBJ2-5, with TRBD2 identical over 13 bases. V lost 0 bases and J lost 4; bases outside the gene matches: 6. Germline CDR1 reads SGDLS; CDR2 reads YYNGEE. CDR3 size: 17 residues. The CDR3 DNA follows: TGTGCCAGCAGCGTAGCCCGGACTAGCGGGAGTTCAGAGACCCAGTACTTC. Protein product: CASSVARTSGSSETQYF.

The chain links TRBV7-8 to TRBJ2-7; tentatively, D is TRBD2 (6 bases). Germline assignment: CDR1 SGHVS and CDR2 FQNEAQ. The CDR3 is made up of 15 amino acids. V was trimmed by 1 base and J by 5 bases, leaving 15 bases between them. CDR3 sequence: CASSLGGTGSHEQYV. CDR3 in DNA: TGTGCCAGCAGCTTAGGTGGGACCGGGAGCCACGAGCAGTACGTC.

The chain uses TRBV11-3 and TRBJ1-2; tentatively, D is TRBD1 (5 bases). Deletions cut 5 bases from V and 7 bases from J, with 14 bases between. Germline CDR1 is SGHNT and CDR2 is YENEEA. The CDR3 contains 13 residues. The chain's CDR3 is CASSRGLHLGYTF. DNA for the CDR3: TGTGCCAGCAGCCGGGGACTGCATCTTGGCTACACCTTC.